The 26 T cell receptor beta chains listed next were all sequenced from one sample in a study of PD-L1 blockade in urothelial cancer (dated by TCRdb to the late 2010s). Libraries came from the immunoSEQ multiplex PCR assay. The clones in this table, taken by TCRdb from immuneACCESS, are in-frame only. Not every clone is retained; where verified, under half of the shortfall comes from an unresolved V gene, and the cause of the rest is unknown. In this sample the table shows under 40,000 clones, approximately 80% of which occur a single time. The ten largest clones capture 3% to 4.5% of the sample. Sequencing was performed on PBMCs, taken around atezolizumab (anti-PD-L1) treatment. The receptors come from a man between 65 and 79 years old with urothelial cancer.

This chain connects TRBV5-8 to TRBJ2-1; D is possibly TRBD1 (6 bases). This CDR3 is 15 amino acids long. Between the trimmed V and J ends, which lost 0 bases and 2 bases, there was a span of 9 bases. CDR1 is SGHTS and CDR2 is YDEGEE in the germline V gene. The CDR3 DNA sequence: TGTGCCAGCAGCTTGGACGGGACACCCTACAATGAGCAGTTCTTC. It yields the protein CASSLDGTPYNEQFF.

The CDR3 sequence is CASSSTERGTTEAFF. The DNA of the CDR3 is TGTGCCAGCAGTTCAACCGAAAGGGGTACTACTGAAGCTTTCTTT. J is TRBJ1-1 and V is TRBV27, with D possibly matching TRBD1 (5 bases). The germline V and J ends were trimmed by 4 bases and 5 bases, with 17 bases remaining between them. CDR3 length: 15 residues. CDR1 MNHEY and CDR2 SMNVEV come from the germline V gene (reference sequence).

CDR3 residues: CASSEETVSEQYF. The CDR3 DNA sequence: TGTGCCAGCAGTGAGGAGACAGTTAGCGAGCAGTACTTC. The gene calls are TRBV2 and TRBJ2-7, with a tentative D call TRBD1 (5 bases). The CDR3 totals 13 residues. Germline V gene lookup returns CDR1 SNHLY and CDR2 FYNNEI. V was clipped by 3 bases and J by 6 bases, with 12 bases between them.

This chain uses TRBV28 with TRBJ1-1; a possible D gene is TRBD1 (5 bases). The germline CDR1 and CDR2 sequences are MDHEN and SYDVKM. The CDR3 is 13 amino acids. The V end was cut by 8 bases, the J end by 7 bases, with 17 bases between. CDR3 nucleotides: TGTGCCAGCGGTTCCCGGGGGGTTATTGAAGCTTTCTTT. Translated: CASGSRGVIEAFF.

The V and J genes are TRBV4-3 and TRBJ2-3, with 9 positions matching TRBD2. After removal of 0 bases from V and 4 bases from J, the junction contained 8 bases not matched to a gene. Germline V gene data show CDR1 as LGHNA and CDR2 as YSLEER. The CDR3 is 17 amino acids. CDR3 sequence: CASSQDNSGGGADTQYF. For the CDR3, the DNA is TGCGCCAGCAGCCAAGATAATAGCGGGGGAGGAGCAGATACGCAGTATTTT.

The chain is built from TRBV7-9 and TRBJ2-1; 14 bases align to TRBD2. Germline CDR1 is SEHNR and CDR2 is FQNEAQ (reference sequence). J was trimmed by 8 bases and V by 3 bases; bases with no gene match: 12. CDR3 length equals 18 residues. The CDR3 bases are TGTGCCAGCAGCTTTGCGACTAGCGGGAGGGCGAGATTCGATGAGCAGTTCTTC. Its translation is CASSFATSGRARFDEQFF. Supplemented by reference TRBV7-9 and TRBJ2-1, the full variable domain reads DTGVSQNPRHKITKRGQNVTFRCDPISEHNRLYWYRQTLGQGPEFLTYFQNEAQLEKSRLLSDRFSAERPKGSFSTLEIQRTEQGDSAMYLCASSFATSGRARFDEQFFGPGTRLTVL.

The table lists this clone with a few counts. The genes are TRBV6-1 and TRBJ2-5, with D perhaps matching TRBD1 (6 bases). This CDR3 region has 14 residues. Between the trimmed V and J ends, which lost 4 bases and 5 bases, there was a span of 14 bases. CDR1 is MNHNS, CDR2 SASEGT, per germline. CDR3 in amino acids: CASSVNRVSETQYF. DNA for the CDR3: TGTGCCAGCAGTGTAAACAGGGTGTCCGAGACCCAGTACTTC.

V and J are TRBV2 and TRBJ2-2, with TRBD1 identical over 12 bases. Germline CDR1 and CDR2: SNHLY and FYNNEI. V shed 6 bases and J 6 bases; nucleotides not matched to a gene: 5. This CDR3 contains 15 residues. The CDR3 DNA reads as TGTGCCAGCAGGGGGGGGACAGGGGGCTCCGGGGAGCTGTTTTTT. Translating it yields CASRGGTGGSGELFF.

The chain is built from TRBV5-4 and TRBJ2-3; 12 positions match TRBD2. The CDR3 is 17 residues long. V dropped 2 bases and J dropped 3; count of bases not matched to a gene: 7. Germline CDR1 is SGHNT and CDR2 is YYREEE (reference sequence). The chain's CDR3 is CASSFLASGRATDTQYF. The CDR3 region has the DNA TGTGCCAGCAGCTTTTTGGCTAGCGGGAGGGCTACAGATACGCAGTATTTT.

This chain links TRBV5-1 with TRBJ2-7; a possible D gene is TRBD1 (5 bases). The germline V gene has CDR1 SGHRS and CDR2 YFSETQ. This CDR3 spans 16 amino acids. V lost 4 bases to trimming and J lost 0 bases, with 17 bases between them. CDR3 residues: CASSILDSATSYEQYF. The CDR3 DNA reads as TGCGCCAGCAGCATTCTCGACAGTGCCACCTCCTACGAGCAGTACTTC.

This chain uses TRBV25-1 with TRBJ2-3, with 8 bases fitting TRBD2. The V segment lost 2 bases and the J segment 3 bases; nucleotides outside the gene matches: 10. The CDR3 runs 17 residues. Germline assignment: CDR1 MGHDK and CDR2 SYGVNS. The CDR3 reads CASSEIRGGQGTDTQYF. The CDR3 DNA sequence: TGTGCCAGCAGTGAAATTCGGGGGGGGCAGGGAACAGATACGCAGTATTTT. Full variable domain (missing parts from reference TRBV25-1 and TRBJ2-3): EADIYQTPRYLVIGTGKKITLECSQTMGHDKMYWYQQDPGMELHLIHYSYGVNSTEKGDLSSESTVSRIRTEHFPLTLESARPSHTSQYLCASSEIRGGQGTDTQYFGPGTRLTVL.

This chain links TRBV6-1 with TRBJ2-4, with 9 bases that match TRBD2. CDR3 length equals 13 residues. From germline, CDR1 is MNHNS and CDR2 SASEGT. J gave up 4 bases and V 8 bases, and 3 bases lay outside the gene matches. Here the CDR3 reads CASLAGGKNIQYF. The DNA of the CDR3 is TGTGCCAGCCTTGCGGGAGGGAAAAACATTCAGTACTTC.

The V gene is TRBV9, the J gene TRBJ2-7, with D possibly matching TRBD2 (6 bases). Germline CDR1 reads SGDLS; CDR2 reads YYNGEE. CDR3 length equals 15 residues. Trimming stripped 3 bases from V and 2 bases from J, with 15 bases between. As DNA, the CDR3 is TGTGCCAGCAGCGGCCGAACTACTAGCACCTACGAGCAGTACTTC. This gives the protein CASSGRTTSTYEQYF.

The rearrangement joins TRBV6-1 to TRBJ2-1, with D perhaps TRBD2 (6 bases). The CDR3 length is 13 residues. The germline V gene has CDR1 MNHNS and CDR2 SASEGT. Trimming shortened V by 5 bases and J by 11 bases, and 16 bases separated the two germline ends. The CDR3 spells CASSWDSTMKQFF. The CDR3 nucleotides read TGTGCCAGCAGTTGGGACTCTACAATGAAGCAGTTCTTC.

The rearrangement links TRBV5-6 to TRBJ1-2; the D is unclear. V was clipped by 4 bases and J by 9 bases, with 16 bases between them. CDR3 size: 13 residues. Germline V gene lookup returns CDR1 SGHDT and CDR2 YYEEEE. For the CDR3, the DNA is TGTGCCAGCAGCAACCCGTTAGGGAGTAGCTACACCTTC. Protein sequence: CASSNPLGSSYTF.

The chain employs TRBV5-5 and TRBJ2-3; tentatively, D is TRBD1 (6 bases). This CDR3 is 14 amino acids long. V dropped 4 bases and J dropped 2 bases, with 11 bases sitting between them. In germline, CDR1 is SGHKS, CDR2 YYEKEE (reference sequence). The CDR3 DNA sequence: TGTGCCAGCAGCCTACAGGGTATCACAGATACGCAGTATTTT. As protein: CASSLQGITDTQYF.

The chain recombines TRBV10-3 with TRBJ2-1; 7 nucleotides match TRBD1. Germline assignment: CDR1 ENHRY and CDR2 SYGVKD. The CDR3 totals 16 residues. V was clipped by 4 bases and J by 3 bases; unmatched bases: 9. CDR3 sequence reads: CAISAYRDRDYNEQFF. The CDR3 DNA reads TGTGCCATCAGTGCTTACCGGGACAGAGACTACAATGAGCAGTTCTTC.

The rearrangement links TRBV28 to TRBJ1-5, with D uncertain. The germline V gene has CDR1 MDHEN and CDR2 SYDVKM. The CDR3 is 15 residues long. V shed 1 base and J shed 4 bases, with 11 bases lying between them. DNA of the CDR3: TGTGCCAGCAGTTTATTCCCCGCGGATAATCAGCCCCAGCATTTT. This translates into CASSLFPADNQPQHF.

This chain uses TRBV6-1 with TRBJ2-7; unclear D gene. CDR3 length: 13 residues. Per the germline V gene, CDR1 is MNHNS and CDR2 is SASEGT. V was shortened by 8 bases and J by 3 bases, with 14 bases between the two germline ends. The CDR3 spells CASGFQAGYEQYF. The CDR3 coding sequence is TGTGCCAGCGGTTTTCAGGCTGGCTACGAGCAGTACTTC.

This clone turned up a few times. The chain uses TRBV20-1 and TRBJ1-1; D gene uncertain. The CDR3 sequence is 11 residues long. Germline V lookup: CDR1 DFQATT, CDR2 SNEGSKA (reference sequence). CDR3 nucleotide sequence: TGCCCAAGAACAAAATACACTGAAGCTTTCTTT. It specifies CPRTKYTEAFF.

This chain links TRBV29-1 with TRBJ2-7; TRBD2 aligns across 13 bases. This CDR3 contains 11 residues. CDR1 is SQVTM and CDR2 is ANQGSEA in the germline V gene. The CDR3 reads CSGTSGVEQYF. The CDR3 nucleotides are TGCAGTGGGACTAGCGGGGTCGAGCAGTACTTC.

The V call is TRBV7-9, the J call TRBJ2-7, with D uncertain. CDR1 is SEHNR, CDR2 FQNEAQ, per germline (reference sequence). The CDR3 totals 15 residues. Trimming took off 5 bases at V and 0 bases at J, with 14 bases between the two ends. The DNA for the CDR3 is TGTGCCAGCAGCCCCCCGCCCCCTACCTCCTACGAGCAGTACTTC. It encodes CASSPPPPTSYEQYF.

The chain has TRBV7-2 and TRBJ1-4; D perhaps matches TRBD1 (5 bases). The CDR3 length is 17 residues. Germline V gives CDR1 SGHTA, CDR2 FQGNSA. V lost 1 base to trimming and J lost 6 bases, with 18 bases between them. The DNA for the CDR3 is TGTGCCAGCAGCTTAGTGGCTTGGGGAGGGACGGATGAAAAACTGTTTTTT. Translated: CASSLVAWGGTDEKLFF.

This chain uses TRBV5-1 with TRBJ2-1; TRBD2 might be the D (6 bases). The CDR3 has 17 residues. Trimming removed 0 bases at V and 8 bases at J, with 21 bases between. The germline gives CDR1 SGHRS, CDR2 YFSETQ. The CDR3 is CASSLGGGAPLVDEQFF. The CDR3 nucleotides read TGCGCCAGCAGCTTGGGGGGCGGGGCCCCATTGGTCGATGAGCAGTTCTTC.

The rearrangement uses TRBV28 and TRBJ2-7; TRBD1 matches at 8 bases. The CDR3 consists of 16 residues. Trimming at V came to 5 bases and at J to 3 bases, leaving 12 bases not matched to a gene. The germline gives CDR1 MDHEN, CDR2 SYDVKM. In nucleotides, the CDR3 is TGTGCCAGCAGTACTTACTTGGGACAGGAACTCTACGAGCAGTACTTC. Protein: CASSTYLGQELYEQYF.

This clone has only one observation. This chain joins TRBV5-4 and TRBJ2-1, with D possibly being TRBD2 (6 bases). This CDR3 has 13 amino acids. V lost 2 bases, J lost 6 bases, and 9 bases lay in between. Germline assignment: CDR1 SGHNT and CDR2 YYREEE (reference sequence). The CDR3 DNA follows: TGTGCCAGCAGCTTCGCGGAGGGCAATGAGCAGTTCTTC. The encoded protein is CASSFAEGNEQFF. Supplemented by reference TRBV5-4 and TRBJ2-1, the full variable domain reads ETGVTQSPTHLIKTRGQQVTLRCSSQSGHNTVSWYQQALGQGPQFIFQYYREEENGRGNFPPRFSGLQFPNYSSELNVNALELDDSALYLCASSFAEGNEQFFGPGTRLTVL.